This T cell receptor beta chain was observed in a study of T-cell memory formation after mild COVID-19. Study-wide background: Most TCR clusters belonged to a single donor.

TCRdb recomputed calls from the 5' RACE reads with MiXCR, one row per CDR3 protein. This table has 300,000 to 350,000 distinct CDR3 sequences, less than 20% appearing once. This CDR3 spans 18 amino acids. Trimming removed 9 bases from V and 0 bases from J; junction bases left unmatched: 13. Germline loops: CDR1 SEHNR, CDR2 FQNEAQ (reference sequence). This clonotype has a single count. This clonotype was obtained from a man aged 18 to 30 who had mild COVID-19 (a few samples of this study predate the infection). Cell type and time point are not known. What was sequenced was PBMCs or a T cell subset sorted from them (not recorded which). V usage is TRBV7-9 and J usage is TRBJ2-6; 8 bases are a match to TRBD1. The CDR3 DNA sequence: TGTGCCAGATTCACACCGGGCAGGGGGCCCTCTGGGGCCAACGTCCTGACTTTC. Its protein is CARFTPGRGPSGANVLTF.